These T cell receptor beta chains were read from a single sample in a study of T cell changes during pregnancy in multiple sclerosis. The repertoire was sequenced with immunoSEQ multiplex PCR; TCRdb's copy has only in-frame clones and lacks some. Here the sample spans approximately 92,000 clones, about 92% being singletons. The sample in question was peripheral blood, obtained in the first trimester of pregnancy. Every receptor here comes from a female donor with multiple sclerosis, enrolled in a pregnancy study. The CDR3 runs from the conserved cysteine through the conserved F or W.

CDR3aa	v_gene	j_gene
CATSMTGANTEAFF	TRBV15	TRBJ1-1
CSLKGRGADTQYF	TRBV29-1	TRBJ2-3
CASSLRQAQETQYF	TRBV19	TRBJ2-5
CASSQGIIRDQPQHF	TRBV14	TRBJ1-5
CASAGTGAGEQYF	TRBV18	TRBJ2-7
CASSFSGLTTEAFF	TRBV27	TRBJ1-1
CACFAGGIKNIQYF	TRBV30	TRBJ2-4
CASSTTVYGYTF	TRBV11-2	TRBJ1-2
CATSRGHTDRSYGYTF	TRBV15	TRBJ1-2
CASSPRTGGTYEQYF	TRBV7-6	TRBJ2-7
CASSYGTGGYEQYF	TRBV28	TRBJ2-7
CASRPPNPAGGFDKNIQYF	TRBV2	TRBJ2-4
CASSTGLAGGSWQYF	TRBV6-5	TRBJ2-7
CASSPYLAGGSPYEQYF	TRBV7-2	TRBJ2-7
CASSYSKTSYNEQFF	TRBV6-5	TRBJ2-1
CASSSTGWDTQYF	TRBV7-7	TRBJ2-3
CASSPGPKYGYTF	TRBV27	TRBJ1-2
CASSLDRTGELFF	TRBV11-2	TRBJ2-2
CASSLRSGPRGTEAFF	TRBV14	TRBJ1-1
CASSFRTARTSTDTQYF	TRBV19	TRBJ2-3
CASSSGTSGPSSGANVLTF	TRBV5-5	TRBJ2-6
CASRTGGMGYTF	TRBV27	TRBJ1-2
CASSYSTNQGYGYTF	TRBV6-5	TRBJ1-2
CASSLGTTAYEQYF	TRBV7-9	TRBJ2-7
CASSLGLAGDGSYNEQFF	TRBV5-5	TRBJ2-1
CASSQTRDRGGYEQYF	TRBV6-6	TRBJ2-7